This entry lists 26 T cell receptor beta chains sequenced from one sample in a study of technical replicates of blood from several donors. Sequencing used immunoSEQ multiplex PCR; TCRdb keeps in-frame clones, though not all of them. The sample lists approximately 76,000 clones, 75% to 95% occurring once. Source material: T cells isolated from PBMCs. These receptors came from a human donor in good health.

This clone was seen just once. The chain carries TRBV4-2 and TRBJ1-4; D may be TRBD1 (5 bases). Trimming cost V 0 bases and J 7 bases, with 15 bases left between them. Germline values: CDR1 LGHNA, CDR2 YNFKEQ. The CDR3 covers 16 residues. The CDR3 reads CASSQEGGAGGEKLFF. The CDR3 region has the DNA TGTGCCAGCAGCCAAGAGGGGGGAGCGGGGGGTGAAAAACTGTTTTTT.

This chain uses TRBV25-1 with TRBJ1-1; weak D call: TRBD1 (6 bases). The CDR3 extends over 13 amino acids. Germline values: CDR1 MGHDK, CDR2 SYGVNS. Trimming took 5 bases from V and 7 from J, leaving 14 bases between them. For the CDR3, the DNA is TGTGCCAGCAGTATGGGAGGGGGATTTGAAGCTTTCTTT. It codes for CASSMGGGFEAFF.

The rearrangement uses TRBV27 and TRBJ2-5; 7 bases agree with TRBD1. CDR1 MNHEY and CDR2 SMNVEV come from the germline V gene (reference sequence). The CDR3 extends over 14 amino acids. With V trimmed by 3 bases and J by 4 bases, 5 bases remained unmatched. CDR3 sequence reads: CASSLNDRVETQYF. The CDR3, as DNA: TGTGCCAGCAGTTTGAACGACAGGGTAGAGACCCAGTACTTC.

The chain links TRBV19 to TRBJ2-3; D may be TRBD1 (6 bases). Germline-derived CDR1 and CDR2 are LNHDA and SQIVND (reference sequence). V was trimmed by 3 bases and J by 4 bases, leaving 26 bases between them. CDR3 length: 19 amino acids. The chain's CDR3 is CASSIDPSEPGDVADTQYF. The DNA for the CDR3 is TGTGCCAGTAGTATTGATCCCAGCGAGCCAGGGGATGTGGCAGATACGCAGTATTTT.

The gene calls are TRBV7-8 and TRBJ1-1, with 7 bases aligning to TRBD1. The CDR3 has 14 amino acids. J lost 5 bases, V lost 3 bases, and 6 bases had no gene match. The germline V gene has CDR1 SGHVS and CDR2 FQNEAQ. CDR3 sequence reads: CASSFQGVRTEAFF. The CDR3 coding sequence is TGTGCCAGCAGCTTCCAGGGGGTGAGAACTGAAGCTTTCTTT.

The V gene is TRBV18, the J gene TRBJ2-7, with 7 bases that match TRBD1. This CDR3 contains 16 residues. V trimming: 6 bases; J trimming: 0 bases; junction bases outside the gene matches: 11. Germline V gene lookup returns CDR1 KGHSH and CDR2 LQKENI. The CDR3 DNA sequence: TGTGCCAGCTCCCCGGGACAGACAATCACCTCCTACGAGCAGTACTTC. Protein: CASSPGQTITSYEQYF. Supplemented by reference TRBV18 and TRBJ2-7, the full variable domain reads NAGVMQNPRHLVRRRGQEARLRCSPMKGHSHVYWYRQLPEEGLKFMVYLQKENIIDESGMPKERFSAEFPKEGPSILRIQQVVRGDSAAYFCASSPGQTITSYEQYFGPGTRLTVT.

The CDR3 loop is CASSILPRQSSYNSPLHF. CDR3 DNA: TGTGCCAGTAGTATCCTCCCCCGACAGAGCTCCTATAATTCACCCCTCCACTTT. The chain joins TRBV19 to TRBJ1-6, with D perhaps TRBD1 (5 bases). This CDR3 is 18 amino acids long. Germline V gives CDR1 LNHDA, CDR2 SQIVND (reference sequence). Trimming took off 3 bases at V and 0 bases at J, with 15 bases between the two ends.

V gene TRBV10-1 combines with J gene TRBJ2-3, with 10 nucleotides matching TRBD2. CDR1 is WNHNN, CDR2 SYGVQD, per germline (reference sequence). CDR3 length: 15 amino acids. Trimming cost V 6 bases and J 5 bases; bases outside gene matches: 8. CDR3 DNA: TGCGCCAGCAGCCCCGGGACTAGCGCTCGAGATACGCAGTATTTT. It is translated as CASSPGTSARDTQYF.

The V gene is TRBV5-1, the J gene TRBJ2-5; 7 nucleotides agree with TRBD1. The CDR3 covers 15 residues. Germline assignment: CDR1 SGHRS and CDR2 YFSETQ. The V gene end was trimmed by 2 bases and the J gene end by 2 bases; junction bases not matched to a gene: 6. The CDR3 is CASSLFTGQQETQYF. CDR3 coding DNA: TGCGCCAGCAGCTTATTTACGGGACAGCAAGAGACCCAGTACTTC.

The genes are TRBV21-1 and TRBJ1-1; whether TRBD1, the table's D call, matches the DNA was not checked. TRBV21-1 is tagged as a pseudogene. The CDR3 sequence is 13 residues long. CDR3 amino acids: CASSKRIKTEAFF. The CDR3 region has the DNA TGTGCCAGCAGCAAACGCATTAAGACAGAGGCTTTCTTT.

The chain combines TRBV30 with TRBJ2-5; no firm D call. The V end was cut by 2 bases, the J end by 1 base, with 17 bases between. This CDR3 contains 16 residues. Germline CDR1 is GTSNPN and CDR2 is SVGIG (reference sequence). The CDR3 sequence is CAWSIPLVSRQETQYF. As DNA, the CDR3 is TGTGCCTGGAGTATTCCCCTTGTATCCCGCCAAGAGACCCAGTACTTC.

This chain connects TRBV4-2 to TRBJ1-4; D remains unclear. Per the germline V gene, CDR1 is LGHNA and CDR2 is YNFKEQ. The CDR3 consists of 13 residues. Trimming shortened V by 0 bases and J by 7 bases, and 6 bases separated the two germline ends. The CDR3 region has the DNA TGTGCCAGCAGCCAAGATTCAGGTGAAAAACTGTTTTTT. This codes for CASSQDSGEKLFF.

This clone appeared a single time. The chain combines TRBV11-2 with TRBJ2-1, with 8 bases lining up with TRBD1. Trimming took 0 bases from V and 3 from J; bases not matched to a gene: 4. The germline V gene has CDR1 SGHAT and CDR2 FQNNGV. This CDR3 has 16 amino acids. CDR3 amino acids: CASSLDTGGGYNEQFF. DNA of the CDR3: TGTGCCAGCAGCTTAGATACAGGGGGAGGCTACAATGAGCAGTTCTTC.

This rearrangement joins TRBV27 to TRBJ1-1, with 11 bases matching TRBD1. This CDR3 contains 13 residues. V lost 3 bases and J lost 11; bases outside the gene matches: 5. Germline V gene lookup returns CDR1 MNHEY and CDR2 SMNVEV (reference sequence). The CDR3, as DNA: TGTGCCAGCAGTTTTGGACAGGGGGCTAGCGCTTTCTTT. This gives the protein CASSFGQGASAFF.

The chain links TRBV11-1 to TRBJ2-2; D perhaps matches TRBD2 (5 bases). Germline V gene data show CDR1 as SGHAT and CDR2 as FQDESV (reference sequence). Trimming removed 5 bases at V and 2 bases at J, with 12 bases between. The CDR3 is 15 amino acids. CDR3 amino acids: CASSPSGLNTGELFF. The CDR3, as DNA: TGTGCCAGCAGCCCTAGTGGACTTAACACCGGGGAGCTGTTTTTT.

The chain joins TRBV4-1 to TRBJ2-7, with 11 bases aligning to TRBD2. CDR3 length: 17 amino acids. V was pared by 4 bases and J by 7 bases, with 15 bases of the junction left unmatched. The germline V gene has CDR1 MGHRA and CDR2 YSYEKL. CDR3 region: CASSLGLAGLTVREQYF. CDR3 nucleotide sequence: TGCGCCAGCAGCCTCGGACTAGCGGGTCTTACAGTGCGGGAGCAGTACTTC.

This rearrangement joins TRBV27 to TRBJ1-4; D might be TRBD1 (5 bases). This CDR3 has 16 residues. Germline CDR1 is MNHEY and CDR2 is SMNVEV (reference sequence). Trimming took 5 bases from V and 0 from J, leaving 13 bases between them. The CDR3: CASSLRQSATNEKLFF. Here the CDR3 DNA reads TGTGCCAGCAGTCTCAGACAGAGTGCAACTAATGAAAAACTGTTTTTT. The complete variable domain, with remaining parts taken from reference TRBV27 and TRBJ1-4, reads EAQVTQNPRYLITVTGKKLTVTCSQNMNHEYMSWYRQDPGLGLRQIYYSMNVEVTDKGDVPEGYKVSRKEKRNFPLILESPSPNQTSLYFCASSLRQSATNEKLFFGSGTQLSVL.

The rearrangement links TRBV4-2 to TRBJ1-2; 11 bases align to TRBD1. This CDR3 region has 15 residues. Trimming at V came to 0 bases and at J to 8 bases, leaving 5 bases not matched to a gene. Germline V gene lookup returns CDR1 LGHNA and CDR2 YNFKEQ. CDR3 loop: CASSQDGQGASGYTF. The CDR3 DNA reads as TGTGCCAGCAGCCAAGACGGACAGGGGGCGTCCGGCTACACCTTC.

The J gene is TRBJ1-2, the V gene TRBV5-6, with 10 bases that match TRBD1. J gave up 4 bases and V 4 bases, and 7 bases lay outside the gene matches. The CDR3 has 15 amino acids. Germline CDR1 reads SGHDT; CDR2 reads YYEEEE. The CDR3 spells CASSPGTGAPYGYTF. Written as DNA, the CDR3 is TGTGCCAGCAGCCCCGGGACAGGGGCCCCCTATGGCTACACCTTC.

The rearrangement uses TRBV5-8 and TRBJ1-1, with 10 bases fitting TRBD1. Germline lookup yields CDR1 SGHTS and CDR2 YDEGEE. V was clipped by 2 bases and J by 5 bases; unmatched bases: 6. The CDR3 covers 15 residues. CDR3 in DNA: TGTGCCAGCAGCTTTAAGACAGGGGGCTTTACTGAAGCTTTCTTT. Its translation: CASSFKTGGFTEAFF. Drawing the rest from reference TRBV5-8 and TRBJ1-1, the complete variable domain is EAGVTQSPTHLIKTRGQQATLRCSPISGHTSVYWYQQALGLGLQFLLWYDEGEERNRGNFPPRFSGRQFPNYSSELNVNALELEDSALYLCASSFKTGGFTEAFFGQGTRLTVV.

V and J are TRBV5-1 and TRBJ1-3, with D unclear. Per the germline V gene, CDR1 is SGHRS and CDR2 is YFSETQ. CDR3 length: 16 residues. Trimming left V 2 bases short and J 5 bases short, with 17 bases between. This chain's CDR3 is CASSFSSADSRNTIYF. Here the CDR3 DNA reads TGCGCCAGCAGCTTCAGTTCGGCAGATAGCAGAAACACCATATATTTT.

J is TRBJ2-7 and V is TRBV20-1, with unresolved D. V lost 3 bases to trimming and J lost 3 bases, with 3 bases between them. CDR3 length: 10 residues. Germline assignment: CDR1 DFQATT and CDR2 SNEGSKA (reference sequence). The chain's CDR3 is CSASIYEQYF. CDR3 DNA: TGCAGTGCTAGTATCTACGAGCAGTACTTC.

The CDR3 DNA reads as TGTGCCAGTAGTTGGGGACAGGGAGGTTTGGCACGGCAGCCCCAGCATTTT. This gives the protein CASSWGQGGLARQPQHF. The gene calls are TRBV19 and TRBJ1-5; 9 bases are shared with TRBD1. The trim removed 5 bases at V and 7 bases at J, leaving 15 bases unmatched. The CDR3 is 17 residues long. Per germline, CDR1 LNHDA and CDR2 SQIVND (reference sequence).

The rearrangement links TRBV11-1 to TRBJ2-5; 15 positions match TRBD2. The ends lost 5 bases at V and 3 bases at J; junction bases unmatched: 7. The germline gives CDR1 SGHAT, CDR2 FQDESV (reference sequence). CDR3 length: 17 residues. CDR3 sequence: CASSAGTSGRREETQYF. CDR3 DNA sequence: TGTGCCAGCAGCGCCGGGACTAGCGGGAGGCGGGAAGAGACCCAGTACTTC.

The chain is built from TRBV28 and TRBJ1-5; D is ambiguous. The CDR3 has 13 amino acids. V was cut by 2 bases and J by 2 bases, with 4 bases left in between. The germline gives CDR1 MDHEN, CDR2 SYDVKM. CDR3 residues: CASSLAGNQPQHF. The CDR3 DNA follows: TGTGCCAGCAGTTTAGCAGGCAATCAGCCCCAGCATTTT. The variable domain in full, completed from reference TRBV28 and TRBJ1-5, reads DVKVTQSSRYLVKRTGEKVFLECVQDMDHENMFWYRQDPGLGLRLIYFSYDVKMKEKGDIPEGYSVSREKKERFSLILESASTNQTSMYLCASSLAGNQPQHFGDGTRLSIL.

This sequence joins TRBV11-2 and TRBJ1-5; no clear D gene. V was trimmed by 3 bases and J by 5 bases, leaving 11 bases between them. The CDR3 has 14 amino acids. Germline V gene lookup returns CDR1 SGHAT and CDR2 FQNNGV. The CDR3 loop is CASSLSGTDQPQHF. CDR3 DNA: TGTGCCAGCAGCTTGTCAGGAACGGATCAGCCCCAGCATTTT.